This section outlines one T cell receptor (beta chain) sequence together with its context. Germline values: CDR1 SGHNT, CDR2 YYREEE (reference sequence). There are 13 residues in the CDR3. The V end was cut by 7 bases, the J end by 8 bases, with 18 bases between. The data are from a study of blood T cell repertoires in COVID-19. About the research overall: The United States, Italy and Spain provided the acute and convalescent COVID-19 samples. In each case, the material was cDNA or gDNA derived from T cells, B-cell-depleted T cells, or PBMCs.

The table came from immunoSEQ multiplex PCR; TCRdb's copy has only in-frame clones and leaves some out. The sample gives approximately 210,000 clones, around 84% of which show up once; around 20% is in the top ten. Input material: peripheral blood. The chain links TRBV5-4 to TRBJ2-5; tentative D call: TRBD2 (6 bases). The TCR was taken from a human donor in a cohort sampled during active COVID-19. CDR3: CASGAWGDATQYF. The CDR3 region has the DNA TGTGCCAGCGGGGCGTGGGGGGATGCAACCCAGTACTTC.